One sample yielded the 23 T cell receptor beta chains listed below, sequenced in a study of spatial heterogeneity in lung cancer. Time point indicated: sample taken at primary tumor resection. Study-wide findings and caveats: Tumors with more nonsynonymous mutations had more expanded intratumoral alpha and beta TCRs.

The antigens of these receptors remain unknown. From the 5' RACE reads, TCRdb called clonotypes with MiXCR, one entry per CDR3 protein. The data hold approximately 20,000 distinct CDR3 sequences, with around 2.8% observed a single time. The specimen was lung tumor tissue, collected at surgery. The source of these receptors is a male donor with early-stage non-small cell lung cancer.

This clonotype showed up many times. This chain uses TRBV10-3 with TRBJ2-3; TRBD1 matches 9 bases. Trimming took 10 bases from V and 5 from J; bases not matched to a gene: 7. Looked up from germline, CDR1 is ENHRY and CDR2 is SYGVKD. The CDR3 extends over 13 amino acids. The CDR3 DNA is TGTGCCACTGCCGGGACAGGGATAGATACGCAGTATTTT. It translates to CATAGTGIDTQYF.

This clonotype has at least ten counts. The chain is built from TRBV5-1 and TRBJ1-2; 10 nucleotides match TRBD1. Unmatched junction bases numbered 7, after V lost 4 bases and J lost 4 bases. This CDR3 is built from 15 residues. Germline CDR1 reads SGHRS; CDR2 reads YFSETQ. The CDR3 DNA reads TGCGCCAGCAGCAGCCGGGACAGGGGATTCTATGGCTACACCTTC. The encoded protein is CASSSRDRGFYGYTF.

At least ten counts were recorded for this clonotype. The chain joins TRBV24-1 to TRBJ2-2; D possibly corresponds to TRBD1 (7 bases). V dropped 5 bases and J dropped 3 bases, with 12 bases sitting between them. The CDR3 runs to 15 residues. Germline CDR1 and CDR2: KGHDR and SFDVKD. The DNA for the CDR3 is TGTGCCACCAGTGCGCGGGACAGAGACACCGGGGAGCTGTTTTTT. This gives the protein CATSARDRDTGELFF.

The table lists this clonotype with many counts. The junction departs from the called germline gene at one end, perhaps through a read error. V is TRBV6-1 and J is TRBJ2-7; D is possibly TRBD2 (5 bases). The germline gives CDR1 MNHNS, CDR2 SASEGT. The CDR3 totals 11 residues. In DNA, the CDR3 is TGTGCCAGCAGTGTTCAGAGGGTGGCTTGGTTC. As protein: CASSVQRVAWF.

This sequence joins TRBV7-9 and TRBJ2-4, with a tentative D call TRBD1 (5 bases). The CDR3 has 12 residues. V was trimmed by 3 bases and J by 8 bases, leaving 8 bases between them. In germline, CDR1 is SEHNR, CDR2 FQNEAQ (reference sequence). CDR3 sequence: CASSLQGDIQYF. The CDR3 DNA is TGTGCCAGCAGCTTGCAAGGGGACATTCAGTACTTC.

This clonotype appeared many times. The rearrangement uses TRBV5-1 and TRBJ1-3; D call uncertain. V was cut by 4 bases and J by 3 bases, with 5 bases left in between. The CDR3 length is 12 residues. Germline V gene sequence: CDR1 SGHRS, CDR2 YFSETQ. The CDR3, as DNA: TGCGCCAGCAGCGCGGATGGAAACACCATATATTTT. It specifies CASSADGNTIYF.

This clonotype was seen at least ten times. This chain links TRBV29-1 with TRBJ1-1, with D possibly TRBD1 on 5 matching bases. V was pared by 4 bases and J by 1 base, with 22 bases between. The germline CDR1 and CDR2 sequences are SQVTM and ANQGSEA. This CDR3 is 17 amino acids long. CDR3 sequence: CSVVPPRGRHENTEAFF. As DNA, the CDR3 is TGCAGCGTTGTCCCCCCCCGGGGCCGGCATGAGAACACTGAAGCTTTCTTT.

In its sample, this clonotype was seen many times. The chain recombines TRBV11-3 with TRBJ2-3; tentatively, D is TRBD2 (5 bases). The CDR3 totals 12 residues. Germline values: CDR1 SGHNT, CDR2 YENEEA. V was clipped by 1 base and J by 8 bases, with 7 bases between them. CDR3 loop: CASSLGEGTQYF. In DNA, the CDR3 is TGTGCCAGCAGCTTAGGAGAGGGTACGCAGTATTTT.

The sample holds many counts of this clonotype. The chain carries TRBV2 and TRBJ1-2; 10 bases map to TRBD1. V trimming: 8 bases; J trimming: 6 bases; junction bases outside the gene matches: 12. Germline V CDR1 and CDR2: SNHLY, FYNNEI. The CDR3 consists of 15 residues. CDR3 protein: CASWSGTGEINGYTF. The CDR3 region has the DNA TGTGCCAGCTGGTCCGGGACAGGGGAAATCAATGGCTACACCTTC.

The gene calls are TRBV24-1 and TRBJ2-2; either TRBD1 or TRBD2 may supply D (5 bases each). Per germline, CDR1 KGHDR and CDR2 SFDVKD. The CDR3 is 14 amino acids. Trimming shortened V by 6 bases and J by 4 bases, and 11 bases separated the two germline ends. This CDR3 is CATSRAGTTGELFF. As DNA, the CDR3 is TGTGCCACCAGTCGCGCAGGGACCACCGGGGAGCTGTTTTTT.

Ten or more counts support this clonotype. This sequence joins TRBV3-1 and TRBJ2-7; 11 bases align to TRBD1. Germline CDR1 is LGHDT and CDR2 is YNNKEL (reference sequence). The CDR3 length is 12 residues. V dropped 6 bases and J dropped 6; count of bases not matched to a gene: 1. DNA for the CDR3: TGTGCCAGCAGAGGGACAGGGGGCGAGCAGTACTTC. It encodes CASRGTGGEQYF.

This clonotype came up many times. V and J are TRBV20-1 and TRBJ2-5; weak D call: TRBD2 (6 bases). Germline V CDR1 and CDR2: DFQATT, SNEGSKA (reference sequence). CDR3 length: 12 residues. Trimming shortened V by 3 bases and J by 4 bases, and 9 bases separated the two germline ends. CDR3 bases: TGCAGTGCTAGTCGGGGGTCAGAGACCCAGTACTTC. It codes for CSASRGSETQYF.

The table lists this clonotype with many counts. The chain links TRBV30 to TRBJ2-7; 9 bases align to TRBD1. The trim removed 3 bases at V and 3 bases at J, leaving 3 bases unmatched. The CDR3 runs 13 residues. Germline assignment: CDR1 GTSNPN and CDR2 SVGIG (reference sequence). The CDR3 DNA reads TGTGCCTGGAGGGACAGGGGACACTACGAGCAGTACTTC. Translation gives CAWRDRGHYEQYF.

In this sample, this clonotype turned up many times. The chain recombines TRBV6-2 or TRBV6-3 with TRBJ2-1, with a weak D call TRBD2 (5 bases). This CDR3 contains 11 residues. Germline CDR1 is MNHEY and CDR2 is SVGEGT. The V and J ends lost 7 bases and 6 bases respectively, with 7 bases between them. CDR3 bases: TGTGCCAGCAAGGACTTCAATGAGCAGTTCTTC. The encoded protein is CASKDFNEQFF.

This clonotype was counted at least ten times. This sequence joins TRBV18 and TRBJ1-5; 8 nucleotides match TRBD1. Unmatched junction bases numbered 3, after V lost 3 bases and J lost 2 bases. Germline CDR1 is KGHSH and CDR2 is LQKENI. The CDR3 runs to 15 residues. Here the CDR3 reads CASSPPGQGNQPQHF. CDR3 DNA: TGTGCCAGCTCACCCCCGGGACAGGGCAATCAGCCCCAGCATTTT.

By share, this clonotype counts as medium-sized. The chain employs TRBV12-3 or TRBV12-4 and TRBJ2-6; 7 nucleotides align to TRBD1. The length of the CDR3 is 14 residues. The ends lost 5 bases at V and 4 bases at J; junction bases unmatched: 2. CDR3 region: CASSTGAGANVLTF. Written as DNA, the CDR3 is TGTGCCAGCAGTACAGGGGCCGGGGCCAACGTCCTGACTTTC.

The chain is built from TRBV7-9 and TRBJ1-4; no firm D call. The CDR3 loop spans 14 amino acids. Trimming pared 5 bases from V and 5 bases from J, leaving 12 bases between. Germline loops: CDR1 SEHNR, CDR2 FQNEAQ (reference sequence). The CDR3 region is CASSPPSGNEKLFF. The CDR3, as DNA: TGTGCCAGCAGCCCCCCGAGCGGGAATGAAAAACTGTTTTTT.

This clonotype was counted at least ten times. V is TRBV5-1 and J is TRBJ2-1, with TRBD2 as a possible D gene (7 bases). This CDR3 is built from 17 residues. Germline-derived CDR1 and CDR2 are SGHRS and YFSETQ. The V end lost 7 bases, the J end lost 0 bases, and 20 bases lay between the germline ends. The CDR3 DNA reads TGCGCCAGCGGGAGGGGGTCGAGCCCGAGCTCCTACAATGAGCAGTTCTTC. Translated: CASGRGSSPSSYNEQFF.

This clonotype was detected many times. The chain carries TRBV4-1 and TRBJ1-2; the D is unclear. The V end lost 1 base, the J end lost 1 base, and 10 bases lay between the germline ends. The CDR3 runs to 15 residues. Germline V gene lookup returns CDR1 MGHRA and CDR2 YSYEKL. CDR3 in DNA: TGCGCCAGCAGCCAAGGAAATCGGGGTAACTATGGCTACACCTTC. Translating it yields CASSQGNRGNYGYTF.

In its sample, this clonotype is medium-sized. The chain combines TRBV29-1 with TRBJ2-1; TRBD2 matches 13 bases. CDR1 and CDR2 from the germline V gene are SQVTM and ANQGSEA. The V gene end was trimmed by 6 bases and the J gene end by 15 bases; junction bases not matched to a gene: 8. The CDR3 consists of 12 residues. The CDR3 here is CSVGTSGTVMFF. The CDR3 DNA follows: TGCAGCGTGGGGACTAGCGGGACAGTAATGTTCTTC.

In this sample, this clonotype turned up many times. This chain joins TRBV24-1 and TRBJ2-3; 9 nucleotides agree with TRBD2. Germline V CDR1 and CDR2: KGHDR, SFDVKD. V shed 4 bases, J shed 2 bases, and the junction held 9 bases outside the gene matches. The CDR3 spans 17 residues. CDR3 region: CATSELGTSLNTDTQYF. The CDR3 bases are TGTGCCACCAGTGAATTGGGGACTAGCTTAAACACAGATACGCAGTATTTT.

This clonotype was observed at least ten times. The chain uses TRBV29-1 and TRBJ2-5; maybe TRBD2 (6 bases). V lost 2 bases, J lost 3 bases, and 10 bases lay in between. CDR3 length equals 13 residues. Germline lookup yields CDR1 SQVTM and CDR2 ANQGSEA. The CDR3 loop is CSVELGGEETQYF. The CDR3 DNA reads as TGCAGCGTTGAATTGGGGGGAGAAGAGACCCAGTACTTC. Drawing the rest from reference TRBV29-1 and TRBJ2-5, the complete variable domain is SAVISQKPSRDICQRGTSLTIQCQVDSQVTMMFWYRQQPGQSLTLIATANQGSEATYESGFVIDKFPISRPNLTFSTLTVSNMSPEDSSIYLCSVELGGEETQYFGPGTRLLVL.

Many counts were recorded for this clonotype. This chain joins TRBV7-8 and TRBJ2-7; 8 bases line up with TRBD1. Germline V CDR1 and CDR2: SGHVS, FQNEAQ. Trimming at V came to 5 bases and at J to 3 bases, leaving 6 bases not matched to a gene. The CDR3 runs 14 residues. CDR3 sequence (DNA): TGTGCCAGCAGCCTGGACAGGGAATTCTACGAGCAGTACTTC. The encoded protein is CASSLDREFYEQYF.